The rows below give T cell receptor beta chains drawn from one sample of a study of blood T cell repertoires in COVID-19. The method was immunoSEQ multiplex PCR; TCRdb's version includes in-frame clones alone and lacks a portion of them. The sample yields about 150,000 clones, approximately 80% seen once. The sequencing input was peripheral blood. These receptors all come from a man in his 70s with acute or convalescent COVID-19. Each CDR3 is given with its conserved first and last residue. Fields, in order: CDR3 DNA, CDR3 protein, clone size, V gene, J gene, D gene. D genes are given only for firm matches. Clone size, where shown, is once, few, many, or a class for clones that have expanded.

CDR3nt: TGTGCCAGGTGTCCTAGTGGACAGCCTTATAGCAATCAGCCCCAGCATTTT
CDR3aa: CARCPSGQPYSNQPQHF
abundance: few
v_gene: TRBV27
j_gene: TRBJ1-5
d_gene: -

CDR3nt: TGTGCCAGCAGCGCTGACAGGAATTCACCCCTCCACTTT
CDR3aa: CASSADRNSPLHF
abundance: -
v_gene: TRBV9
j_gene: TRBJ1-6
d_gene: -

CDR3nt: TGTGCCAGCAGCTTGAATGGACAGGGTAACAATCAGCCCCAGCATTTT
CDR3aa: CASSLNGQGNNQPQHF
abundance: -
v_gene: TRBV5-4
j_gene: TRBJ1-5
d_gene: TRBD1

CDR3nt: TGTGCCAGCAGTCGCGACAGGGGTATTTACAATGAGCAGTTCTTC
CDR3aa: CASSRDRGIYNEQFF
abundance: -
v_gene: TRBV6-6
j_gene: TRBJ2-1
d_gene: TRBD1

CDR3nt: TGTGCCAGCAGTTCGCTAGCGGGAGGAGTAAACGAGCAGTACTTC
CDR3aa: CASSSLAGGVNEQYF
abundance: -
v_gene: TRBV28
j_gene: TRBJ2-7
d_gene: TRBD2

CDR3nt: TGTGCCTGGGGAACAGGGACCCACAATCAGCCCCAGCATTTT
CDR3aa: CAWGTGTHNQPQHF
abundance: -
v_gene: TRBV30
j_gene: TRBJ1-5
d_gene: -

CDR3nt: TGTGCCAGCAGCGGGCAGGCGAAAAACATTCAGTACTTC
CDR3aa: CASSGQAKNIQYF
abundance: -
v_gene: TRBV3-1/TRBV3-2
j_gene: TRBJ2-4
d_gene: -

CDR3nt: TGTGCCAGCAGTTACGACTATCGCACACCCCTCCACTTT
CDR3aa: CASSYDYRTPLHF
abundance: -
v_gene: TRBV6-5
j_gene: TRBJ1-6
d_gene: -

CDR3nt: TGTGCCAGCAGACTGGAAGCGGAGCCCTACAATGAGCAGTTCTTC
CDR3aa: CASRLEAEPYNEQFF
abundance: few
v_gene: TRBV6-5
j_gene: TRBJ2-1
d_gene: -

CDR3nt: TGTGCCAGCAGTCGAGCACAGGGGGCGTCCTACGAGCAGTACTTC
CDR3aa: CASSRAQGASYEQYF
abundance: -
v_gene: TRBV6-5
j_gene: TRBJ2-7
d_gene: TRBD1

CDR3nt: TGTGCCAGCAGTTTAAAGGCAGGGGTTGGGGCCAACGTCCTGACTTTC
CDR3aa: CASSLKAGVGANVLTF
abundance: -
v_gene: TRBV27
j_gene: TRBJ2-6
d_gene: -